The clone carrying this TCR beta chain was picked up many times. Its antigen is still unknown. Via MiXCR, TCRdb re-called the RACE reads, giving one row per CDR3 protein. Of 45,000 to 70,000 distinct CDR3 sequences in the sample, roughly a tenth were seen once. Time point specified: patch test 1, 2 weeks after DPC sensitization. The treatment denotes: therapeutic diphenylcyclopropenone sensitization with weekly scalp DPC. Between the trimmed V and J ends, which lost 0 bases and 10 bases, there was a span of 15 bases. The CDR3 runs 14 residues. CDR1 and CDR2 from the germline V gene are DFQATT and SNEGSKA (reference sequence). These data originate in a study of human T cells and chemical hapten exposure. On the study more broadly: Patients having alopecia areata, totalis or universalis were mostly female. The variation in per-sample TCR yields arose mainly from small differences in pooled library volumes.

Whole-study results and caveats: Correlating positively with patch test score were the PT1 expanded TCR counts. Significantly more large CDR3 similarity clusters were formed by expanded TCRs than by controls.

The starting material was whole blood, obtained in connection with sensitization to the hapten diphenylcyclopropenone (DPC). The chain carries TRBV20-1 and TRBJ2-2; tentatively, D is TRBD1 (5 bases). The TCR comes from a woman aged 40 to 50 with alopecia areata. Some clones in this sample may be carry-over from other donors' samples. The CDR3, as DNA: TGCAGTGCTAGAGAAAACAGGCCCCCTTCGGAGCTGTTTTTT. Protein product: CSARENRPPSELFF.